Reported below is one T cell receptor beta chain. Under the authors' procedure: The authors estimated nucleated cell counts from reference gene primer amplification. Sequenced by immunoSEQ multiplex PCR; TCRdb stores in-frame clones only, minus some. D and trimming were read from the DNA, whereas the V and J calls and clone size are those reported in that table. The table has around 120,000 clones, over 70% seen once. This sample stems from a study of blood T cell repertoires in COVID-19. Whole-study context: Specimens from acute and convalescent COVID-19 originated in the United States, Italy and Spain. PBMCs, B-cell-depleted T cells, or T cells provided the cDNA or gDNA that made up the material.

V was pared by 4 bases and J by 2 bases, with 10 bases of the junction left unmatched. Germline V gene data show CDR1 as LNHDA and CDR2 as SQIVND (reference sequence). The CDR3 loop spans 16 amino acids. Specimen: peripheral blood. This clonotype originated in a woman in her seventies with acute or convalescent COVID-19. The rearrangement links TRBV19 to TRBJ1-2; 7 bases match TRBD1. CDR3 sequence: CASSRSGGMGNYGYTF. Here the CDR3 DNA reads TGTGCCAGTAGTAGGTCAGGGGGTATGGGAAACTATGGCTACACCTTC.